This TCR beta chain was found in a study of CD8 T cells in ankylosing spondylitis (dated by TCRdb to about 2017). For the wider study: The study profiled T cell receptor beta repertoires in healthy donors and ankylosing spondylitis patients to find disease-linked TCR variants. In total, the full study cohort was made up of 110 or so healthy donors and 25 to 30 ankylosing spondylitis patients. Peripheral blood samples were taken, and synovial fluid was additionally collected from ankylosing spondylitis patients.

Based on the germline V gene, the CDR1 and CDR2 sequences are SGHRS and YFSETQ. Spanning cysteine to phenylalanine, the CDR3 consists of 15 amino acids. Just the 45-base CDR3 DNA is kept, in frame starting at base 1. For this chain, trimming is 4 bases at the V end and 8 bases at the J end, and the number of junction bases without a gene match is 6. Here is what the overall study found, with its caveats: Some motif variants had previously been reported in the synovial fluid and blood of reactive arthritis patients, which suggests shared mechanisms of disease initiation. Blood from ankylosing spondylitis patients appeared to be characterized by a TCR beta motif composed of several highly homologous amino acid variants. In peripheral blood, the disease-linked clones were found at relatively low frequencies and had a CD8+ phenotype. The disease-linked clones were reported as significantly enriched in matched synovial fluid samples from ankylosing spondylitis patients.

This clonotype has a count of ten or more. The antigen it binds to is not known. Nothing much larger sits one base from this clone, and base qualities are not available. Reads for this sample came from an Illumina HiSeq 2500. TCR beta libraries were prepared by quantitative 5'-RACE with molecular barcodes. Per the authors' processing: Disease-linked TCR variants were identified with a new computational method built on a probabilistic model of VDJ rearrangement. TCRdb handled the public reads itself, with Q25 trimming in fastp and clone calling in MiXCR, and kept productive beta chains. Rows with a matching CDR3 protein are joined into one entry that keeps the most common DNA and genes. The V and J calls come from TCRdb's annotation, not from the publication. The table for this sample lists under 150,000 distinct CDR3 sequences; approximately 9.7% of them were counted only once. The ten largest clones represent 2.5% to 4% of the sample.

Sequenced input: blood, either unsorted or a sorted T cell fraction (not recorded which). The TCR sequence derives from a male donor with ankylosing spondylitis or in good health (not recorded which). This chain joins TRBV5-1 to TRBJ2-1, with 13 bases matching TRBD2. The CDR3 here reads CASSGTSGRAHEQFF. Here is the DNA: TGCGCCAGCAGCGGAACTAGCGGGAGGGCCCATGAGCAGTTCTTC.